These 5 T cell receptor beta chains originate from one sample sequenced in a study of T cells after yellow fever vaccination. TCRdb itself ran the 5' RACE reads through MiXCR, one entry per CDR3 protein. The sample has 150,000 to 200,000 distinct CDR3 sequences; roughly 6.4% are singletons. The input for sequencing was CD4+ T cells sorted from PBMCs, taken on the day of the first yellow fever vaccination. The origin of the receptors is a man between 18 and 29 years old who received the YFV17D yellow fever vaccine.

This clonotype has more than one count but fewer than ten. The CDR3 spells CASSSSGRSEKLFF. Here the CDR3 DNA reads TGTGCCAGCAGCTCCTCAGGGCGGAGTGAAAAACTGTTTTTT. The V gene is TRBV7-2, the J gene TRBJ1-4, with D tentatively TRBD1 (5 bases). CDR1 and CDR2 (germline): SGHTA, FQGNSA. Deletions cut 4 bases from V and 7 bases from J, with 13 bases between. This CDR3 is built from 14 residues.

This clonotype came up a few times. This sequence joins TRBV9 and TRBJ2-7; D assignment may be TRBD1 or TRBD2 (5 bases each). Germline CDR1 and CDR2: SGDLS and YYNGEE. Trimming removed 3 bases at V and 0 bases at J, with 13 bases between. CDR3 size: 15 residues. The CDR3 loop reads CASSAGTTYSYEQYF. The CDR3, as DNA: TGTGCCAGCAGCGCCGGGACCACCTACTCCTACGAGCAGTACTTC.

Many counts were recorded for this clonotype. This rearrangement joins TRBV2 to TRBJ2-5, with D unclear. The CDR3 sequence is 11 residues long. Germline values: CDR1 SNHLY, CDR2 FYNNEI. V was trimmed by 10 bases and J by 4 bases, leaving 10 bases between them. The chain's CDR3 is CATQDLETQYF. The CDR3 bases are TGTGCCACCCAGGATCTAGAGACCCAGTACTTC.

V gene TRBV4-2 combines with J gene TRBJ1-5; D is ambiguous. CDR1 is LGHNA, CDR2 YNFKEQ, per germline. This CDR3 has 13 amino acids. V was pared by 2 bases and J by 6 bases, with 8 bases between. CDR3 nucleotide sequence: TGTGCCAGCAGCCAAAACAACGGTCAGCCCCAGCATTTT. Its protein product is CASSQNNGQPQHF.

This clonotype showed up many times. The V and J genes are TRBV29-1 and TRBJ1-1; D not certain. The CDR3 sequence is 12 residues long. CDR1 and CDR2 from the germline V gene are SQVTM and ANQGSEA. Deletions cut 4 bases from V and 1 base from J, with 7 bases between. The CDR3 region has the DNA TGCAGCGTTGCCCGGGCGAACACTGAAGCTTTCTTT. This codes for CSVARANTEAFF.